Following are 18 T cell receptor beta chains from one sample sequenced in a study of blood T cell repertoires in COVID-19. Repertoires were generated with immunoSEQ multiplex PCR, while TCRdb's copy carries only in-frame clones and drops some. The sample contains approximately 230,000 clones, 80% to 90% of which appear only once. The specimen sequenced was peripheral blood. These TCRs come from a man aged 25 to 40 with active or convalescent COVID-19.

The V gene is TRBV5-1, the J gene TRBJ2-3; D gene ambiguous. The CDR3 runs 15 residues. V was trimmed by 0 bases and J by 3 bases, leaving 11 bases between them. CDR1 is SGHRS, CDR2 YFSETQ, per germline. CDR3 protein: CASSLGNRPTDTQYF. Written as DNA, the CDR3 is TGCGCCAGCAGCTTGGGGAACAGACCGACAGATACGCAGTATTTT.

V and J are TRBV19 and TRBJ2-7; the D gene is possibly TRBD2 (6 bases). Between the trimmed V and J ends, which lost 3 bases and 3 bases, there was a span of 9 bases. CDR3 length equals 13 residues. Germline values: CDR1 LNHDA, CDR2 SQIVND (reference sequence). For the CDR3, the DNA is TGTGCCAGTAGTATCGGGGGAAGCTACGAGCAGTACTTC. This sequence encodes CASSIGGSYEQYF.

The chain combines TRBV27 with TRBJ1-2; tentatively, D is TRBD1 (6 bases). CDR1 MNHEY and CDR2 SMNVEV come from the germline V gene (reference sequence). V was shortened by 2 bases and J by 5 bases, with 15 bases between the two germline ends. This CDR3 is 15 amino acids long. Here the CDR3 reads CASSLGTPYRYGYTF. The CDR3 nucleotides are TGTGCCAGCAGTTTAGGGACACCGTACCGATATGGCTACACCTTC.

This sequence joins TRBV7-8 and TRBJ1-2; 12 nucleotides match TRBD1. The CDR3 spans 14 residues. Germline trimming cut 4 bases from V and 8 bases from J; bases unmatched to any gene: 5. CDR1 SGHVS and CDR2 FQNEAQ come from the germline V gene. Here the CDR3 DNA reads TGTGCCAGCAGCTCCGGGACAGGGGGCCCCGGCTACACCTTC. It translates to CASSSGTGGPGYTF.

The CDR3 sequence is CATTRGGATNEKLFF. Written as DNA, the CDR3 is TGTGCCACTACGAGGGGGGGGGCAACTAATGAAAAACTGTTTTTT. The chain carries TRBV28 and TRBJ1-4; the D gene is possibly TRBD1 (6 bases). With 10 bases removed from V and 0 bases from J, the gap between germline ends came to 15 bases. CDR1 MDHEN and CDR2 SYDVKM come from the germline V gene. CDR3 length: 15 residues.

This chain connects TRBV7-2 to TRBJ2-7, with D perhaps matching TRBD2 (7 bases). The V gene's germline CDR1 is SGHTA and CDR2 FQGNSA. Deletions cut 0 bases from V and 2 bases from J, with 11 bases between. This CDR3 region has 15 residues. The DNA for the CDR3 is TGTGCCAGCAGCTTAGCGGCCGGGGGGCCCTACGAGCAGTACTTC. It encodes CASSLAAGGPYEQYF.

CDR3 DNA: TGTGCCAGCAGTCCCACAGGGACTGAAGCTTTCTTT. It specifies CASSPTGTEAFF. The rearrangement joins TRBV6-5 to TRBJ1-1; possibly TRBD1 for D (6 bases). The ends were cut back, 5 bases at V and 5 bases at J, with 9 bases in the middle. Germline assignment: CDR1 MNHEY and CDR2 SVGAGI. The CDR3 consists of 12 residues.

The chain joins TRBV7-2 to TRBJ1-2, with D possibly being TRBD1 (5 bases). Germline CDR1 SGHTA, CDR2 FQGNSA. The CDR3 covers 13 residues. V lost 3 bases to trimming and J lost 8 bases, with 13 bases between them. CDR3 region: CASSFLGVRGYTF. CDR3 coding DNA: TGTGCCAGCAGCTTCTTAGGGGTTCGGGGCTACACCTTC.

This chain links TRBV5-1 with TRBJ2-6; D is uncertain. The CDR3 is 16 residues long. V was trimmed by 0 bases and J by 0 bases, leaving 7 bases between them. Germline V gene lookup returns CDR1 SGHRS and CDR2 YFSETQ. CDR3 in amino acids: CASSLVPSSGANVLTF. The CDR3 nucleotides are TGCGCCAGCAGCTTGGTACCCAGCTCTGGGGCCAACGTCCTGACTTTC.

The V and J genes are TRBV24-1 and TRBJ2-3; D is perhaps TRBD2 (6 bases). CDR3 size: 12 residues. The V end was cut by 9 bases, the J end by 0 bases, with 6 bases between. Per the germline V gene, CDR1 is KGHDR and CDR2 is SFDVKD. CDR3 DNA sequence: TGTGCCACCGGGGGGAGCACAGATACGCAGTATTTT. Its protein is CATGGSTDTQYF.

This clone appeared a single time. The chain joins TRBV7-9 to TRBJ1-2; 8 nucleotides align to TRBD1. The CDR3 runs 18 residues. CDR1 is SEHNR and CDR2 is FQNEAQ in the germline V gene (reference sequence). V lost 3 bases and J lost 3; bases outside the gene matches: 15. Here the CDR3 DNA reads TGTGCCAGCAGCTTTGTGATGGTGCAGGGGGCCCGGGACTATGGCTACACCTTC. Translated: CASSFVMVQGARDYGYTF.

The chain links TRBV15 to TRBJ1-4; the D gene is possibly TRBD1 (5 bases). Germline V lookup: CDR1 LNHNV, CDR2 YYDKDF (reference sequence). The CDR3 runs to 13 residues. Trimming left V 5 bases short and J 8 bases short, with 12 bases between. The DNA of the CDR3 is TGTGCCACCAGCTCCGGGGGAAACGAAAAACTGTTTTTT. Protein sequence: CATSSGGNEKLFF.

V and J are TRBV5-1 and TRBJ1-2; D possibly corresponds to TRBD1 (5 bases). Trimming removed 0 bases from V and 3 bases from J, with 6 bases in between. The CDR3 covers 13 residues. Germline-derived CDR1 and CDR2 are SGHRS and YFSETQ. CDR3 DNA sequence: TGCGCCAGCAGCTTGGCGGGGGACTATGGCTACACCTTC. It codes for CASSLAGDYGYTF.

The chain carries TRBV5-1 and TRBJ1-1, with 7 bases fitting TRBD1. After removal of 2 bases from V and 0 bases from J, the junction contained 1 base not matched to a gene. The germline V gene encodes CDR1 SGHRS and CDR2 YFSETQ. The CDR3 has 14 amino acids. The chain's CDR3 is CASSFGTVNTEAFF. CDR3 nucleotide sequence: TGCGCCAGCAGCTTCGGGACAGTGAACACTGAAGCTTTCTTT.

V is TRBV28 and J is TRBJ1-2, with 12 bases fitting TRBD1. Germline values: CDR1 MDHEN, CDR2 SYDVKM. The CDR3 is 16 residues long. V shed 6 bases, J shed 5 bases, and the junction held 10 bases outside the gene matches. The CDR3 sequence is CASRGQGARASYGYTF. CDR3 bases: TGTGCCAGCAGGGGACAGGGGGCACGAGCCTCATATGGCTACACCTTC.

V is TRBV3-1 (or the pseudogene TRBV3-2) and J is TRBJ1-3; tentatively, D is TRBD1 (5 bases). Germline values: CDR1 LGHDT, CDR2 YNNKEL (reference sequence). The length of the CDR3 is 15 residues. Trimming took 4 bases from V and 1 from J, leaving 11 bases between them. DNA of the CDR3: TGTGCCAGCAGCCGATCGGGGGGGTCTGGAAACACCATATATTTT. It yields the protein CASSRSGGSGNTIYF.

The chain links TRBV7-9 to TRBJ2-1; D uncertain. V lost 1 base to trimming and J lost 4 bases, with 8 bases between them. This CDR3 has 14 residues. Germline lookup yields CDR1 SEHNR and CDR2 FQNEAQ (reference sequence). CDR3 DNA: TGTGCCAGCAGCTTAGGGAACAGTTACAATGAGCAGTTCTTC. Its translation is CASSLGNSYNEQFF.

This chain connects TRBV5-1 to TRBJ2-3; 14 positions match TRBD2. J was trimmed by 3 bases and V by 0 bases; bases with no gene match: 3. There are 17 residues in the CDR3. Germline V gene lookup returns CDR1 SGHRS and CDR2 YFSETQ. The CDR3 sequence: CASSLATSGGVTDTQYF. CDR3 in DNA: TGCGCCAGCAGCTTGGCGACTAGCGGGGGGGTTACAGATACGCAGTATTTT.